This T cell receptor (beta chain) was sequenced for a study of shared clonotypes between healthy human individuals. V was shortened by 3 bases and J by 1 base, with 7 bases between the two germline ends. Germline V gene lookup returns CDR1 LGHNT and CDR2 FRNRAP. The CDR3 is 14 amino acids. Data came from immunoSEQ multiplex PCR; TCRdb stores just in-frame clones and leaves some out. The sample yields 980,000 or so clones, over 60% seen once. Sequencing was done on a sample of memory CD4+ T cells sorted from blood. The subset: CD45RA-negative fraction. The chain links TRBV12-5 to TRBJ1-3; no clear D gene. The receptor was isolated from a man aged 18 to 30 in good health. DNA for the CDR3: TGTGCTAGTGGTTTAGCCGGATCTGGAAACACCATATATTTT. It yields the protein CASGLAGSGNTIYF.